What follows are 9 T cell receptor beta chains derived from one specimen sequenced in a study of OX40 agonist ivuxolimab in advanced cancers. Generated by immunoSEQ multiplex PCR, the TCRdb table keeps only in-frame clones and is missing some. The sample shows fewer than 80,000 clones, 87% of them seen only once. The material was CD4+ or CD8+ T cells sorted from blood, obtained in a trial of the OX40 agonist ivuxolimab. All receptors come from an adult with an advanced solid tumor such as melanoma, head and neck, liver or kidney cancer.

CDR3 amino acids: CASSLQTGYVTDTQYF. As DNA, the CDR3 is TGCGCCAGCAGCCTACAGACAGGGTACGTCACAGATACGCAGTATTTT. The chain couples TRBV5-1 to TRBJ2-3, with TRBD1 identical over 7 bases. The germline CDR1 and CDR2 sequences are SGHRS and YFSETQ. V dropped 4 bases and J dropped 2; count of bases not matched to a gene: 10. This CDR3 has 16 residues.

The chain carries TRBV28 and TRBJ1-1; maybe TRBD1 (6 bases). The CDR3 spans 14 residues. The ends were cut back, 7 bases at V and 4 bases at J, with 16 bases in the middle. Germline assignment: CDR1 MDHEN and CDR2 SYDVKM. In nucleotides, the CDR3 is TGTGCCAGCATTCGAAGGGGGGTAGGCACTGAAGCTTTCTTT. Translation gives CASIRRGVGTEAFF. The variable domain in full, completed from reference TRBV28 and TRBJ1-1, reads DVKVTQSSRYLVKRTGEKVFLECVQDMDHENMFWYRQDPGLGLRLIYFSYDVKMKEKGDIPEGYSVSREKKERFSLILESASTNQTSMYLCASIRRGVGTEAFFGQGTRLTVV.

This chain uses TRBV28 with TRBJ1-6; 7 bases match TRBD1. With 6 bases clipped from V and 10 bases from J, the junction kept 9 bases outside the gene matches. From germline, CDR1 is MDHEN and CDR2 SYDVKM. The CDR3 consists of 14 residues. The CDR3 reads CASSSRGTRSPLHF. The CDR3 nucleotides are TGTGCCAGCAGCTCCAGGGGGACAAGGTCACCCCTCCACTTT.

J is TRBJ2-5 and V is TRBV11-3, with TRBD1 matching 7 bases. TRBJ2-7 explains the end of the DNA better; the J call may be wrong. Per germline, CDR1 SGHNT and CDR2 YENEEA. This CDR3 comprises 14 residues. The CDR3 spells CASSSRDSGYEQYF. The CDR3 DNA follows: TGTGCCAGCAGCAGCCGGGACAGCGGATACGAGCAGTACTTC.

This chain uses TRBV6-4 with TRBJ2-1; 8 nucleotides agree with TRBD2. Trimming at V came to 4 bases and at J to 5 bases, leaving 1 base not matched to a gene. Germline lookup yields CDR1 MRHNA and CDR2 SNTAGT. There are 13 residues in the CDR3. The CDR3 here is CASSAGGHNEQFF. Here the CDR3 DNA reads TGTGCCAGCAGTGCGGGGGGGCACAATGAGCAGTTCTTC.

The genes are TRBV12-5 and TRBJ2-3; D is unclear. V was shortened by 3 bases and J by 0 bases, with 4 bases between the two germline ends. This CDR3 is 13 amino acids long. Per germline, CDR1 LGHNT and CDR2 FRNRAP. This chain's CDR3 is CASGLDSTDTQYF. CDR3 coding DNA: TGTGCTAGTGGTTTAGACAGCACAGATACGCAGTATTTT.

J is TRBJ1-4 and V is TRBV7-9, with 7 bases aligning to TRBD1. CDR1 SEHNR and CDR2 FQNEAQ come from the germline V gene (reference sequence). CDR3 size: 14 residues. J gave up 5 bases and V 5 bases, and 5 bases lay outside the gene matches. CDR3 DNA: TGTGCCAGCAGCCTCGGGACAGACAATGAAAAACTGTTTTTT. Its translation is CASSLGTDNEKLFF.

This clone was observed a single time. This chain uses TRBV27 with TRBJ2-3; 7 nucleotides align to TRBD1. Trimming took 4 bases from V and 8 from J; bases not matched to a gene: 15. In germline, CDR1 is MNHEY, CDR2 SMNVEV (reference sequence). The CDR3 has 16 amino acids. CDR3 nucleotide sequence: TGTGCCAGCAGTTCCGGGACAGCCTTAAGGGTTGGTACGCAGTATTTT. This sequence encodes CASSSGTALRVGTQYF.

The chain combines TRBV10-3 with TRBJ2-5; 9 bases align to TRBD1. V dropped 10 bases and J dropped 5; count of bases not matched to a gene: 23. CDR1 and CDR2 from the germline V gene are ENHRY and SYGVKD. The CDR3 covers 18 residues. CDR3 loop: CATSISPGTGNGVETQYF. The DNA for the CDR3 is TGTGCCACCTCGATTAGTCCCGGGACAGGGAATGGGGTTGAGACCCAGTACTTC.